This TCR beta chain derives from a study of response to subunit inactivated influenza vaccine. J was trimmed by 8 bases and V by 1 base; bases with no gene match: 8. This CDR3 is built from 14 residues. Germline V CDR1 and CDR2: GTSNPN, SVGIG (reference sequence). One entry per CDR3 protein results from TCRdb running MiXCR on the RT-PCR reads. The data show 500,000 to 600,000 distinct CDR3 sequences, 16% seen once. General study points: Authors suggested that a seasonal influenza vaccination recruits few new T cells each time.

Concerning this clonotype: Its antigen is still unknown.

This chain links TRBV30 with TRBJ2-1; 7 bases align to TRBD2. The sequenced sample was CD4+ T cells sorted from PBMCs, obtained roughly 24 months after vaccination. This TCR was recovered from a man between 50 and 70 years old who received an inactivated influenza vaccine. CDR3 residues: CAWSDGRTLYEQFF. The CDR3 DNA follows: TGTGCCTGGAGTGACGGGAGGACGTTGTATGAGCAGTTCTTC.